Below are 11 T cell receptor beta chains sequenced from a single sample in a study of blood T cells in healthy people across ages. For the second PCR, which ran for roughly 7 to 11 cycles, a sample-barcoded 5' primer and a J-beta primer mix were used. TCRdb re-called the 5' RACE reads through MiXCR, storing one row per CDR3 protein. This table has roughly 1,500,000 distinct CDR3 sequences, 40% to 50% appearing once. Sequenced input: blood. The receptors were sampled from a woman aged 18-29 years in good health.

This clonotype was recorded a few times. The V gene is TRBV4-1, the J gene TRBJ2-5; a weak D match, TRBD2 (5 bases). The CDR3 runs 12 residues. The germline V gene encodes CDR1 MGHRA and CDR2 YSYEKL. Trimming cost V 3 bases and J 11 bases, with 13 bases left between them. CDR3 DNA sequence: TGCGCCAGCAGCCAGGGAGTCTCGCGACAGTACTTC. Translated, it gives CASSQGVSRQYF.

This chain links TRBV20-1 with TRBJ2-1; maybe TRBD1 (5 bases). Germline values: CDR1 DFQATT, CDR2 SNEGSKA (reference sequence). With 3 bases removed from V and 0 bases from J, the gap between germline ends came to 12 bases. The CDR3 spans 15 residues. The CDR3 loop is CSARETEVSYNEQFF. CDR3 coding DNA: TGCAGTGCTAGGGAGACAGAGGTCTCCTACAATGAGCAGTTCTTC.

The chain links TRBV6-5 to TRBJ2-7, with 11 nucleotides matching TRBD2. Unmatched junction bases numbered 18, after V lost 2 bases and J lost 3 bases. The CDR3 has 20 residues. Per germline, CDR1 MNHEY and CDR2 SVGAGI. Here the CDR3 reads CASSYPSGLAATPENYEQYF. The DNA of the CDR3 is TGTGCCAGCAGTTACCCGTCGGGACTAGCGGCTACACCTGAGAACTACGAGCAGTACTTC.

This clonotype was found many times. J is TRBJ2-1 and V is TRBV7-9, with 7 bases aligning to TRBD2. Germline CDR1 and CDR2: SEHNR and FQNEAQ (reference sequence). This CDR3 spans 16 amino acids. The V gene end was trimmed by 5 bases and the J gene end by 10 bases; junction bases not matched to a gene: 17. DNA for the CDR3: TGTGCCAGCAGCATCTTGGGAGGGCCAACTTCCAGCGAGCAGTTCTTC. Translated: CASSILGGPTSSEQFF.

Only a few counts were recorded for this clonotype. In nucleotides, the CDR3 is TGTGCCAGCAGCGGGCAACAGGGGTGGAATTCACCCCTCCACTTT. Protein: CASSGQQGWNSPLHF. This rearrangement joins TRBV7-2 to TRBJ1-6, with TRBD1 identical over 7 bases. The CDR3 has 15 residues. CDR1 and CDR2 from the germline V gene are SGHTA and FQGNSA. After removal of 5 bases from V and 7 bases from J, the junction contained 8 bases not matched to a gene.

The CDR3 DNA reads as TGCGCCAGCAATCGGGGTGGAATCCTAGGCGCTGAAGCTTTCTTT. It translates to CASNRGGILGAEAFF. The rearrangement joins TRBV5-1 to TRBJ1-1; D is undetermined. CDR1 SGHRS and CDR2 YFSETQ come from the germline V gene. Trimming cost V 6 bases and J 6 bases, with 21 bases left between them. This CDR3 region has 15 residues.

The rearrangement joins TRBV6-5 to TRBJ1-5; D unresolved. Germline V gene data show CDR1 as MNHEY and CDR2 as SVGAGI. V shed 0 bases and J shed 3 bases, with 9 bases lying between them. The length of the CDR3 is 15 residues. The CDR3: CASSYSKSSNQPQHF. The CDR3, as DNA: TGTGCCAGCAGTTACTCTAAGTCCTCCAATCAGCCCCAGCATTTT.

The CDR3: CASSLYRDRANSETQYF. CDR3 coding DNA: TGTGCCAGCAGCCTTTACCGGGACAGGGCGAACTCGGAGACCCAGTACTTC. The gene calls are TRBV5-5 and TRBJ2-7, with 9 bases fitting TRBD1. The DNA end lines up better with TRBJ2-5; the J call may be wrong. The CDR3 is 17 residues long. Per the germline V gene, CDR1 is SGHKS and CDR2 is YYEKEE (reference sequence).

This clonotype was seen a few times. The rearrangement links TRBV20-1 to TRBJ2-5; 10 nucleotides align to TRBD1. The J call may be incorrect, as the DNA end agrees better with TRBJ2-7. The CDR3 totals 13 residues. Germline CDR1 reads DFQATT; CDR2 reads SNEGSKA (reference sequence). DNA for the CDR3: TGCAGTGCTCGGGACAGGGGCGGCTACGAGCAGTACTTC. It translates to CSARDRGGYEQYF.

The chain employs TRBV7-9 and TRBJ1-1, with 7 bases fitting TRBD1. CDR1 and CDR2 (germline): SEHNR, FQNEAQ (reference sequence). V lost 4 bases and J lost 5; bases outside the gene matches: 10. CDR3 size: 15 residues. CDR3 residues: CASSYQGEGKTEAFF. The CDR3 bases are TGTGCCAGCAGCTACCAGGGGGAGGGGAAGACTGAAGCTTTCTTT.

This clonotype showed up just a few times. The chain combines TRBV2 with TRBJ1-1, with no clear D. Trimming took off 6 bases at V and 0 bases at J, with 8 bases between the two ends. CDR1 is SNHLY, CDR2 FYNNEI, per germline. The CDR3 length is 13 residues. The chain's CDR3 is CASRKTLNTEAFF. DNA of the CDR3: TGTGCCAGCAGAAAAACATTGAACACTGAAGCTTTCTTT.